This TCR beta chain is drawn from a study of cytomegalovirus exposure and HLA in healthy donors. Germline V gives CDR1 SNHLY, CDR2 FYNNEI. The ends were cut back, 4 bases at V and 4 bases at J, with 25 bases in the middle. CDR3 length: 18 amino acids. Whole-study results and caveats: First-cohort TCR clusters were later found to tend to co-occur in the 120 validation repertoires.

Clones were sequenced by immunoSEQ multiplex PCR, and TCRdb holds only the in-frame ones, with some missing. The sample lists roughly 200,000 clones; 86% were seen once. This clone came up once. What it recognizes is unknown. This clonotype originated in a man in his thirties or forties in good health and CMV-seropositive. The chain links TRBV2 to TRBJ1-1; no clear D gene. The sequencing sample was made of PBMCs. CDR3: CASSVGLDSAGLGTEAFF. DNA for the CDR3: TGTGCCAGCAGTGTTGGGTTAGACTCGGCAGGTCTGGGCACTGAAGCTTTCTTT.